Shown below are 31 T cell receptor beta chains from a single sample sequenced in a study of molecular identifiers for immune sequencing clone quantification. A single record per CDR3 protein comes from TCRdb applying MiXCR to the PCR reads. The table shows around 470,000 distinct CDR3 sequences, with roughly 25% occurring only once. Input material: naive CD8+ T cells from blood, with Jurkat cell RNA spiked in. The subset here: FACS-sorted CD8+CD4-CCR7+CD45RA+ naive T cells. The source is a human donor in good health. Some libraries in this study had Jurkat cell RNA spiked in.

Comment on this clonotype: A much larger clone is a single base away; this may be a read error. The V gene is TRBV9, the J gene TRBJ2-3, with D tentatively TRBD2 (6 bases). Trimming stripped 3 bases from V and 2 bases from J, with 16 bases between. CDR1 and CDR2 from the germline V gene are SGDLS and YYNGEE. The CDR3 is 16 amino acids. CDR3 DNA sequence: TGTGCCAGCAGCGCAGAATGGGAGGTTGCCACAGATACGCAGTATTTT. Protein product: CASSAEWEVATDTQYF.

In this sample, this clonotype turned up many times. The chain carries TRBV19 and TRBJ2-1; tentative D call: TRBD1 (6 bases). CDR3 length: 13 residues. Germline V gene sequence: CDR1 LNHDA, CDR2 SQIVND (reference sequence). Trimming removed 6 bases at V and 5 bases at J, with 11 bases between. The CDR3 spells CASRPQGNNEQFF. The CDR3 nucleotides are TGTGCCAGTAGACCACAGGGAAACAATGAGCAGTTCTTC.

The V call is TRBV2, the J call TRBJ2-2; no firm D call. Trimming took off 4 bases at V and 3 bases at J, with 12 bases between the two ends. The CDR3 runs 15 residues. CDR1 SNHLY and CDR2 FYNNEI come from the germline V gene. Written as DNA, the CDR3 is TGTGCCAGCAGTGCGGGCATATTCGACACCGGGGAGCTGTTTTTT. Encoded protein: CASSAGIFDTGELFF.

There are a few counts of this clonotype. The chain joins TRBV3-1 to TRBJ1-6; D not resolved. Germline-derived CDR1 and CDR2 are LGHDT and YNNKEL (reference sequence). Trimming took 0 bases from V and 0 from J, leaving 6 bases between them. The CDR3 is 16 residues long. CDR3 loop: CASSQEAFSYNSPLHF. CDR3 sequence (DNA): TGTGCCAGCAGCCAAGAGGCGTTCTCCTATAATTCACCCCTCCACTTT.

The gene calls are TRBV6-2 or TRBV6-3 and TRBJ2-6, with 7 bases lining up with TRBD1. V lost 4 bases and J lost 5; bases outside the gene matches: 14. The CDR3 spans 18 residues. The V gene's germline CDR1 is MNHEY and CDR2 SVGEGT. The CDR3 is CASSSRTGNRLWANVLTF. CDR3 DNA sequence: TGTGCCAGCAGTTCTCGGACAGGAAACCGTCTCTGGGCCAACGTCCTGACTTTC.

This clonotype came up a few times. This sequence joins TRBV5-6 and TRBJ2-7; no clear D. This CDR3 spans 14 amino acids. The germline V gene encodes CDR1 SGHDT and CDR2 YYEEEE. Trimming took off 0 bases at V and 2 bases at J, with 9 bases between the two ends. The CDR3 protein is CASSLGQIAYEQYF. The CDR3 nucleotides are TGTGCCAGCAGCTTGGGGCAAATCGCCTACGAGCAGTACTTC.

This clonotype was observed many times. The chain uses TRBV30 and TRBJ1-5; D gene uncertain. This CDR3 comprises 13 residues. Germline CDR1 and CDR2: GTSNPN and SVGIG (reference sequence). Trimming took off 1 base at V and 4 bases at J, with 8 bases between the two ends. The CDR3 nucleotides are TGTGCCTGGAGTGACCTGGGAAATCAGCCCCAGCATTTT. This translates into CAWSDLGNQPQHF.

The chain uses TRBV7-9 and TRBJ1-1; 7 bases are a match to TRBD1. Germline values: CDR1 SEHNR, CDR2 FQNEAQ (reference sequence). The CDR3 sequence is 15 residues long. V was clipped by 4 bases and J by 1 base; unmatched bases: 6. CDR3 residues: CASSSDGQENTEAFF. The CDR3, as DNA: TGTGCCAGCAGCTCCGACGGACAGGAGAACACTGAAGCTTTCTTT.

Of note for this clonotype: A much larger clone differs from this one at a single base, so this may be a read error. The chain joins TRBV27 to TRBJ2-1; unclear D gene. Germline lookup yields CDR1 MNHEY and CDR2 SMNVEV (reference sequence). The CDR3 is 14 amino acids. The V gene lost 3 bases and the J gene lost 2 bases, with 8 bases spanning the gap. CDR3 nucleotide sequence: TGTGCCAGCAGTTTTCCAGAAGCCTACAATGAGCAGTTCTTC. Translation gives CASSFPEAYNEQFF.

This chain uses TRBV7-6 with TRBJ2-5; D ambiguous. Trimming pared 3 bases from V and 2 bases from J, leaving 13 bases between. Germline V lookup: CDR1 SGHVS, CDR2 FNYEAQ. The CDR3 runs 15 residues. CDR3 bases: TGTGCCAGCAGCTTCTCCTTCGGCAGGCAAGAGACCCAGTACTTC. This translates into CASSFSFGRQETQYF.

Many counts were recorded for this clonotype. V is TRBV5-6 and J is TRBJ2-7; D ambiguous. Trimming left V 1 base short and J 0 bases short, with 8 bases between. The CDR3 loop spans 14 amino acids. Germline CDR1 is SGHDT and CDR2 is YYEEEE. CDR3 DNA sequence: TGTGCCAGCAGCTTGTCAGGCTTCTCCTACGAGCAGTACTTC. This translates into CASSLSGFSYEQYF.

This clonotype was seen a handful of times. The CDR3: CASRKGPRGPMMRSQYF. CDR3 DNA: TGTGCCAGCAGGAAGGGGCCCCGGGGCCCCATGATGAGGTCCCAGTACTTC. The chain joins TRBV21-1 to TRBJ2-5; the table names TRBD1, a call not compared with the DNA. TRBV21-1 is given as a pseudogene. This CDR3 region has 17 residues.

In its sample, this clonotype was seen a few times. This chain uses TRBV25-1 with TRBJ2-5, with 7 bases that match TRBD2. The CDR3 runs to 13 residues. The germline V gene has CDR1 MGHDK and CDR2 SYGVNS. V lost 5 bases to trimming and J lost 7 bases; unmatched junction nucleotides: 7. Written as DNA, the CDR3 is TGTGCCAGCAGTCTCGGGACTAAAGGGACCCAGTACTTC. It is translated as CASSLGTKGTQYF. The whole variable domain, remainder taken from reference TRBV25-1 and TRBJ2-5, is EADIYQTPRYLVIGTGKKITLECSQTMGHDKMYWYQQDPGMELHLIHYSYGVNSTEKGDLSSESTVSRIRTEHFPLTLESARPSHTSQYLCASSLGTKGTQYFGPGTRLLVL.

In its sample, this clonotype was seen many times. J is TRBJ2-3 and V is TRBV20-1; no clear D. Germline CDR1 is DFQATT and CDR2 is SNEGSKA (reference sequence). There are 12 residues in the CDR3. V lost 3 bases to trimming and J lost 0 bases, with 4 bases between them. The CDR3 region is CSASSSTDTQYF. CDR3 coding DNA: TGCAGTGCTAGTAGTAGCACAGATACGCAGTATTTT.

This clonotype was observed many times. This chain links TRBV7-2 with TRBJ2-7; 10 bases fit TRBD2. The CDR3 has 14 residues. Germline V gene sequence: CDR1 SGHTA, CDR2 FQGNSA. Trimming at V came to 2 bases and at J to 2 bases, leaving 0 bases not matched to a gene. CDR3 DNA: TGTGCCAGCAGCTTACTAGCGGGGGCCTACGAGCAGTACTTC. This gives the protein CASSLLAGAYEQYF.

Concerning this clonotype: An end of the junction differs from the germline gene, which may be a read error. This sequence joins TRBV4-3 and TRBJ2-3, with a possible D match to TRBD2 (7 bases). The V gene's germline CDR1 is LGHNA and CDR2 YSLEER. CDR3 length: 19 residues. In DNA, the CDR3 is TGCGCCAGCAGCCAAGCCGACTTCCTTCGGGGGGCCAGCACAGGTACGCAGTATTTT. This gives the protein CASSQADFLRGASTGTQYF.

As for this clonotype: Its ends do not fully match the called genes, so a read error is possible. This sequence joins TRBV3-1 and TRBJ2-1; D is uncertain. This CDR3 has 13 residues. Germline V CDR1 and CDR2: LGHDT, YNNKEL (reference sequence). The CDR3 region has the DNA TGTGCCAGGAGCACAATCTCCTACTATGAGCAGTTCTTC. It yields the protein CARSTISYYEQFF.

This clonotype was found many times. This chain links TRBV4-1 with TRBJ1-1; D possibly corresponds to TRBD1 (6 bases). V was clipped by 2 bases and J by 5 bases, with 18 bases between them. This CDR3 is built from 16 residues. Germline assignment: CDR1 MGHRA and CDR2 YSYEKL. The CDR3 bases are TGCGCCAGCAGCCAAACAGGGTCGTGGGAGGGGACTGAAGCTTTCTTT. Protein: CASSQTGSWEGTEAFF.

The V call is TRBV7-4, the J call TRBJ2-3, with D possibly being TRBD1 (5 bases). The germline V gene has CDR1 SGHVT and CDR2 SQSDAQ. The length of the CDR3 is 15 residues. Trimming removed 1 base at V and 5 bases at J, with 13 bases between. As DNA, the CDR3 is TGTGCCAGCAGCTTAGGGTTAGGGGCGAGAGATACGCAGTATTTT. Translation gives CASSLGLGARDTQYF.

The chain has TRBV2 and TRBJ2-5; possible D gene TRBD1, 6 bases. The CDR3 is made up of 12 amino acids. V lost 8 bases and J lost 1, with 8 bases in between. CDR1 SNHLY and CDR2 FYNNEI come from the germline V gene. The CDR3 loop reads CASGQIQETQYF. The CDR3 DNA follows: TGTGCCAGCGGACAGATCCAAGAGACCCAGTACTTC.

V is TRBV13 and J is TRBJ2-7, with 10 bases lining up with TRBD2. The CDR3 covers 16 residues. With 3 bases clipped from V and 3 bases from J, the junction kept 8 bases outside the gene matches. Germline-derived CDR1 and CDR2 are PRHDT and FYEKMQ (reference sequence). The CDR3, as DNA: TGTGCCAGCAGCTTTTCCGGGACTAGCGCCTACTACGAGCAGTACTTC. This translates into CASSFSGTSAYYEQYF.

The rearrangement uses TRBV7-3 and TRBJ2-3; TRBD2 agrees at 14 bases. Germline CDR1 reads SGHTA; CDR2 reads FQGTGA. This CDR3 contains 16 residues. The V segment lost 5 bases and the J segment 4 bases; nucleotides outside the gene matches: 5. The CDR3: CASSPTSGRAADTQYF. CDR3 coding DNA: TGTGCCAGCAGCCCGACTAGCGGGAGGGCCGCAGATACGCAGTATTTT.

This clonotype came up many times. The V gene is TRBV6-5, the J gene TRBJ1-6, with D perhaps TRBD1 (5 bases). Trimming shortened V by 0 bases and J by 7 bases, and 13 bases separated the two germline ends. The germline V gene encodes CDR1 MNHEY and CDR2 SVGAGI. This CDR3 is 16 amino acids long. The DNA of the CDR3 is TGTGCCAGCAGTTACTCGACTCAGGGACGAAATTCACCCCTCCACTTT. Translated, it gives CASSYSTQGRNSPLHF.

The chain uses TRBV12-3 or TRBV12-4 and TRBJ2-2; D call uncertain. The CDR3 spans 13 residues. V dropped 10 bases and J dropped 4 bases, with 13 bases sitting between them. DNA for the CDR3: TGTGCCATCAGCACCTGGGCCACCGGGGAGCTGTTTTTT. Its protein is CAISTWATGELFF.

This clonotype was seen ten or more times. The gene calls are TRBV20-1 and TRBJ2-5; TRBD2 agrees at 8 bases. Per germline, CDR1 DFQATT and CDR2 SNEGSKA (reference sequence). The CDR3 runs to 16 residues. With 0 bases clipped from V and 1 base from J, the junction kept 7 bases outside the gene matches. CDR3 nucleotides: TGCAGTGCTAGAGACATTAGCGGGGAACCCCAAGAGACCCAGTACTTC. This encodes CSARDISGEPQETQYF.

This clonotype showed up many times. The rearrangement uses TRBV12-3 or TRBV12-4 and TRBJ2-1; a weak D match, TRBD2 (6 bases). V lost 3 bases and J 7 bases, leaving 7 bases between the germline ends. The CDR3 spans 12 residues. CDR3 DNA sequence: TGTGCCAGCAGTTTCAGCGGGAATGAGCAGTTCTTC. Translated, it gives CASSFSGNEQFF.

In regard to this clonotype: A much larger clone differs by one base, so this may be a read error. The chain is built from TRBV4-1 and TRBJ1-3; D not resolved. Germline CDR1 is MGHRA and CDR2 is YSYEKL. The CDR3 has 17 residues. Trimming stripped 1 base from V and 0 bases from J, with 13 bases between. CDR3 protein: CASSQVYGIGSGNTIYF. As DNA, the CDR3 is TGCGCCAGCAGCCAAGTCTATGGGATCGGCTCTGGAAACACCATATATTTT.

This clonotype was seen only once. V usage is TRBV4-2 and J usage is TRBJ1-1; 8 bases match TRBD1. This CDR3 contains 16 residues. With V trimmed by 0 bases and J by 0 bases, 3 bases remained unmatched. Germline V gene sequence: CDR1 LGHNA, CDR2 YNFKEQ. Here the CDR3 reads CASSQEAGQVNTEAFF. DNA for the CDR3: TGTGCCAGCAGCCAAGAGGCGGGACAGGTGAACACTGAAGCTTTCTTT.

This clonotype was seen more than once but under ten times. This chain connects TRBV25-1 to TRBJ2-7; D is ambiguous. This CDR3 comprises 12 residues. Trimming removed 3 bases from V and 5 bases from J, with 8 bases in between. Germline CDR1 is MGHDK and CDR2 is SYGVNS. The CDR3 region has the DNA TGTGCCAGCAGTGAGAATGGACACGAGCAGTACTTC. It codes for CASSENGHEQYF.

The table lists this clonotype with many counts. The V gene is TRBV5-6, the J gene TRBJ1-1, with unresolved D. Between the trimmed V and J ends, which lost 4 bases and 1 base, there was a span of 14 bases. CDR3 length equals 15 residues. Germline lookup yields CDR1 SGHDT and CDR2 YYEEEE. Here the CDR3 DNA reads TGTGCCAGCAGCCCGTGGGATTTTAAGAACACTGAAGCTTTCTTT. Translated: CASSPWDFKNTEAFF.

There are a few counts of this clonotype. The V gene is TRBV27, the J gene TRBJ2-2; D is perhaps TRBD2 (6 bases). Germline V gives CDR1 MNHEY, CDR2 SMNVEV (reference sequence). V lost 3 bases and J lost 2, with 10 bases in between. This CDR3 is built from 15 residues. CDR3 sequence: CASSFQGGNTGELFF. The CDR3 DNA sequence: TGTGCCAGCAGTTTTCAGGGAGGAAACACCGGGGAGCTGTTTTTT.